The 32 T cell receptor beta chains below all came from one sample that was sequenced in a study of blood T cell repertoires in COVID-19. Method: immunoSEQ multiplex PCR; TCRdb's copy keeps in-frame clones and lacks some. The repertoire holds about 150,000 clones, with about 90% as singletons. The sequenced sample was peripheral blood. Receptor source: a man at least 80 years old with acute or convalescent COVID-19.

Only a few counts were recorded for this clone. The V and J genes are TRBV19 and TRBJ2-2, with no clear D. The V end was cut by 4 bases, the J end by 4 bases, with 7 bases between. The CDR3 runs to 13 residues. Germline loops: CDR1 LNHDA, CDR2 SQIVND (reference sequence). The CDR3 DNA is TGTGCCAGTAGTACCATACTCACCGGGGAGCTGTTTTTT. This translates into CASSTILTGELFF.

The chain employs TRBV28 and TRBJ1-2; a weak D match, TRBD1 (5 bases). CDR1 and CDR2 (germline): MDHEN, SYDVKM. The CDR3 spans 14 residues. Trimming stripped 8 bases from V and 7 bases from J, with 20 bases between. CDR3 protein: CASCAGGNDIGYTF. CDR3 sequence (DNA): TGTGCCAGCTGTGCCGGGGGGAATGATATTGGCTACACCTTC.

This rearrangement joins TRBV28 to TRBJ1-1; D is perhaps TRBD1 (5 bases). CDR1 is MDHEN, CDR2 SYDVKM, per germline. V lost 1 base, J lost 5 bases, and 14 bases lay in between. The CDR3 is 15 amino acids. The CDR3 region is CASSLSRTGKTEAFF. The CDR3 DNA reads as TGTGCCAGCAGTTTATCCCGTACAGGAAAGACTGAAGCTTTCTTT.

DNA of the CDR3: TGCGCCAGCAAGCTAGACTCGGTGGTGTCTCTATATGGCTACACCTTC. The encoded protein is CASKLDSVVSLYGYTF. This chain uses TRBV5-1 with TRBJ1-2; D is undetermined. This CDR3 has 16 amino acids. Trimming stripped 6 bases from V and 5 bases from J, with 23 bases between. Germline lookup yields CDR1 SGHRS and CDR2 YFSETQ.

The chain joins TRBV5-1 to TRBJ2-7, with 10 bases that match TRBD1. The CDR3 totals 15 residues. Germline loops: CDR1 SGHRS, CDR2 YFSETQ. Trimming took 3 bases from V and 1 from J; bases not matched to a gene: 4. The CDR3 region has the DNA TGCGCCAGCAGCTCCCCGGGACAGGGGTCCTACGAGCAGTACTTC. This codes for CASSSPGQGSYEQYF. The full variable domain, in which reference TRBV5-1 and TRBJ2-7 provide the parts outside the CDR3, is KAGVTQTPRYLIKTRGQQVTLSCSPISGHRSVSWYQQTPGQGLQFLFEYFSETQRNKGNFPGRFSGRQFSNSRSEMNVSTLELGDSALYLCASSSPGQGSYEQYFGPGTRLTVT.

The DNA for the CDR3 is TGCGCCAGCAGCGGCGACTCCTTATCCTACAATGAGCAGTTCTTC. Its translation: CASSGDSLSYNEQFF. The V call is TRBV5-1, the J call TRBJ2-1; no firm D call. The CDR3 sequence is 15 residues long. Trimming removed 4 bases from V and 1 base from J, with 12 bases in between. Germline values: CDR1 SGHRS, CDR2 YFSETQ.

The chain couples TRBV7-2 to TRBJ2-1; 13 bases are shared with TRBD2. J was trimmed by 7 bases and V by 3 bases; bases with no gene match: 6. The CDR3 runs 16 residues. In germline, CDR1 is SGHTA, CDR2 FQGNSA. CDR3 amino acids: CASSLGLAGNRNEQFF. The CDR3 DNA sequence: TGTGCCAGCAGCTTGGGACTAGCGGGAAACAGAAATGAGCAGTTCTTC. Full variable domain (missing parts from reference TRBV7-2 and TRBJ2-1): GAGVSQSPSNKVTEKGKDVELRCDPISGHTALYWYRQSLGQGLEFLIYFQGNSAPDKSGLPSDRFSAERTGGSVSTLTIQRTQQEDSAVYLCASSLGLAGNRNEQFFGPGTRLTVL.

This clone occurred a few times. J is TRBJ2-7 and V is TRBV18; maybe TRBD2 (6 bases). This CDR3 has 14 amino acids. The V and J ends lost 4 bases and 0 bases respectively, with 10 bases between them. CDR1 is KGHSH and CDR2 is LQKENI in the germline V gene. CDR3 sequence reads: CASSQAGSSYEQYF. In DNA form, the CDR3 reads TGTGCCAGCTCACAGGCGGGGAGCTCCTACGAGCAGTACTTC.

The chain links TRBV25-1 to TRBJ2-1; D unresolved. This CDR3 has 14 residues. Germline CDR1 and CDR2: MGHDK and SYGVNS. With 1 base removed from V and 4 bases from J, the gap between germline ends came to 8 bases. CDR3 region: CASSESGSYNEQFF. CDR3 DNA sequence: TGTGCCAGCAGTGAATCAGGCAGTTACAATGAGCAGTTCTTC. Full variable domain (rest looked up from reference TRBV25-1 and TRBJ2-1): EADIYQTPRYLVIGTGKKITLECSQTMGHDKMYWYQQDPGMELHLIHYSYGVNSTEKGDLSSESTVSRIRTEHFPLTLESARPSHTSQYLCASSESGSYNEQFFGPGTRLTVL.

The gene calls are TRBV28 and TRBJ2-4; the D is unclear. Germline CDR1 reads MDHEN; CDR2 reads SYDVKM. Trimming left V 5 bases short and J 5 bases short, with 7 bases between. This CDR3 is built from 12 residues. Written as DNA, the CDR3 is TGTGCCAGCAGTCTCCCCCAAAACATTCAGTACTTC. This gives the protein CASSLPQNIQYF. Variable domain in full (rest from reference TRBV28 and TRBJ2-4): DVKVTQSSRYLVKRTGEKVFLECVQDMDHENMFWYRQDPGLGLRLIYFSYDVKMKEKGDIPEGYSVSREKKERFSLILESASTNQTSMYLCASSLPQNIQYFGAGTRLSVL.

This clone was seen only a few times. This chain joins TRBV4-1 and TRBJ1-4; possibly TRBD1 for D (5 bases). This CDR3 is built from 13 residues. From germline, CDR1 is MGHRA and CDR2 YSYEKL. V shed 8 bases and J shed 7 bases, with 14 bases lying between them. The CDR3 region is CASRGPDSEKLFF. CDR3 DNA: TGCGCCAGCCGCGGACCCGACAGTGAAAAACTGTTTTTT.

This chain uses TRBV20-1 with TRBJ1-5; a weak D match, TRBD1 (5 bases). CDR1 DFQATT and CDR2 SNEGSKA come from the germline V gene (reference sequence). The V gene lost 3 bases and the J gene lost 0 bases, with 9 bases spanning the gap. The CDR3 is made up of 14 amino acids. CDR3 bases: TGCAGTGCTAGTGGGGGAGGTAGCAATCAGCCCCAGCATTTT. This translates into CSASGGGSNQPQHF.

This chain uses TRBV19 with TRBJ2-5; a possible D gene is TRBD2 (6 bases). The germline V gene encodes CDR1 LNHDA and CDR2 SQIVND (reference sequence). This CDR3 has 13 amino acids. The ends were cut back, 1 base at V and 10 bases at J, with 13 bases in the middle. CDR3 sequence (DNA): TGTGCCAGTAGTATAGCGGGCCCCGGGGGCCAGTACTTC. It specifies CASSIAGPGGQYF. Full variable domain (missing parts from reference TRBV19 and TRBJ2-5): DGGITQSPKYLFRKEGQNVTLSCEQNLNHDAMYWYRQDPGQGLRLIYYSQIVNDFQKGDIAEGYSVSREKKESFPLTVTSAQKNPTAFYLCASSIAGPGGQYFGPGTRLLVL.

The chain is built from TRBV19 and TRBJ1-6, with 8 positions matching TRBD1. Germline CDR1 reads LNHDA; CDR2 reads SQIVND (reference sequence). The CDR3 extends over 14 amino acids. The junction had 11 bases not matched to a gene; V was cut back by 6 bases and J by 13 bases. The CDR3 loop is CASRTGQDSFPLHF. The CDR3 nucleotides read TGTGCCAGTAGAACGGGACAGGATTCGTTCCCCCTCCACTTT.

This clone was seen only a few times. V and J are TRBV7-2 and TRBJ2-5; possible D gene TRBD2, 5 bases. Trimming removed 4 bases from V and 5 bases from J, with 17 bases in between. The CDR3 has 15 amino acids. Germline V gene lookup returns CDR1 SGHTA and CDR2 FQGNSA. The CDR3 here is CASSSRRGGDETQYF. CDR3 DNA sequence: TGTGCCAGCAGCTCCCGCCGCGGAGGAGATGAGACCCAGTACTTC.

This CDR3 reads CASSESTGRTGELFF. For the CDR3, the DNA is TGTGCCAGCAGTGAATCAACAGGTCGGACCGGGGAGCTGTTTTTT. V gene TRBV6-1 combines with J gene TRBJ2-2, with D possibly matching TRBD1 (5 bases). The ends were cut back, 2 bases at V and 5 bases at J, with 12 bases in the middle. This CDR3 has 15 residues. The germline V gene has CDR1 MNHNS and CDR2 SASEGT.

V usage is TRBV3-1 (or the pseudogene TRBV3-2) and J usage is TRBJ2-1; D call uncertain. The CDR3 spans 15 residues. Trimming pared 1 base from V and 2 bases from J, leaving 9 bases between. Germline-derived CDR1 and CDR2 are LGHDT and YNNKEL (reference sequence). In DNA, the CDR3 is TGTGCCAGCAGCCAAGTAGTTCTAACCTACAATGAGCAGTTCTTC. It specifies CASSQVVLTYNEQFF.

The V and J genes are TRBV5-1 and TRBJ1-6; D unclear. The CDR3 loop spans 15 amino acids. The germline gives CDR1 SGHRS, CDR2 YFSETQ. Trimming removed 0 bases at V and 4 bases at J, with 8 bases between. The CDR3 DNA reads as TGCGCCAGCAGCTTGGGCCAGAATTATAATTCACCCCTCCACTTT. This gives the protein CASSLGQNYNSPLHF.

This chain connects TRBV2 to TRBJ2-2; D uncertain. Germline V lookup: CDR1 SNHLY, CDR2 FYNNEI. Trimming left V 3 bases short and J 3 bases short, with 8 bases between. The CDR3 contains 14 residues. DNA for the CDR3: TGTGCCAGCAGTGAGTTTGGGCACACCGGGGAGCTGTTTTTT. Its protein product is CASSEFGHTGELFF. Full variable domain (rest looked up from reference TRBV2 and TRBJ2-2): EPEVTQTPSHQVTQMGQEVILRCVPISNHLYFYWYRQILGQKVEFLVSFYNNEISEKSEIFDDQFSVERPDGSNFTLKIRSTKLEDSAMYFCASSEFGHTGELFFGEGSRLTVL.

This clone came up once. This sequence joins TRBV25-1 and TRBJ2-2; weak D call: TRBD1 (7 bases). CDR1 is MGHDK, CDR2 SYGVNS, per germline. V was trimmed by 4 bases and J by 4 bases, leaving 16 bases between them. The CDR3 totals 16 residues. The CDR3 spells CASSGGQRGVTGELFF. Here the CDR3 DNA reads TGTGCCAGCAGTGGGGGACAGCGCGGGGTCACCGGGGAGCTGTTTTTT.

This sequence joins TRBV5-1 and TRBJ1-3; possible D gene TRBD1, 5 bases. The germline CDR1 and CDR2 sequences are SGHRS and YFSETQ. V lost 1 base and J 4 bases, leaving 12 bases between the germline ends. This CDR3 has 15 amino acids. In DNA form, the CDR3 reads TGCGCCAGCAGCTTGCTGGAGGGGTCGGGAAACACCATATATTTT. This codes for CASSLLEGSGNTIYF. Drawing the rest from reference TRBV5-1 and TRBJ1-3, the complete variable domain is KAGVTQTPRYLIKTRGQQVTLSCSPISGHRSVSWYQQTPGQGLQFLFEYFSETQRNKGNFPGRFSGRQFSNSRSEMNVSTLELGDSALYLCASSLLEGSGNTIYFGEGSWLTVV.

The chain has TRBV3-1 (or the pseudogene TRBV3-2) and TRBJ1-6; the D gene is possibly TRBD1 (5 bases). Germline V CDR1 and CDR2: LGHDT, YNNKEL (reference sequence). Trimming took off 6 bases at V and 9 bases at J, with 12 bases between the two ends. CDR3 length equals 13 residues. This CDR3 is CASRQGQGSPLHF. As DNA, the CDR3 is TGTGCCAGCAGGCAGGGCCAGGGTTCACCCCTCCACTTT.

V and J are TRBV19 and TRBJ1-1; 10 bases agree with TRBD1. The CDR3 contains 14 residues. The ends lost 6 bases at V and 11 bases at J; junction bases unmatched: 12. Looked up from germline, CDR1 is LNHDA and CDR2 is SQIVND (reference sequence). CDR3 in amino acids: CASRSGTGAGGAFF. Written as DNA, the CDR3 is TGTGCCAGTAGGTCCGGGACAGGGGCTGGTGGGGCTTTCTTT.

This clone was counted between two and nine times. The chain combines TRBV4-1 with TRBJ2-3, with D tentatively TRBD2 (5 bases). Germline loops: CDR1 MGHRA, CDR2 YSYEKL. The V end lost 0 bases, the J end lost 5 bases, and 12 bases lay between the germline ends. The CDR3 totals 15 residues. The CDR3 loop reads CASSQDMASLDTQYF. Written as DNA, the CDR3 is TGCGCCAGCAGCCAAGATATGGCTAGCCTAGATACGCAGTATTTT.

The chain employs TRBV28 and TRBJ1-4; the D is unclear. V lost 8 bases to trimming and J lost 0 bases, with 10 bases between them. This CDR3 has 14 amino acids. Germline assignment: CDR1 MDHEN and CDR2 SYDVKM. The CDR3 loop is CASDSPTTNEKLFF. The CDR3 DNA sequence: TGTGCCAGCGATAGCCCCACAACTAATGAAAAACTGTTTTTT.

This clone has only one observation. The chain carries TRBV3-1 (or the pseudogene TRBV3-2) and TRBJ2-5; a weak D match, TRBD2 (6 bases). Germline V CDR1 and CDR2: LGHDT, YNNKEL (reference sequence). This CDR3 region has 15 residues. V was pared by 0 bases and J by 7 bases, with 15 bases between. The CDR3 sequence: CASSQDGTLSRTQYF. CDR3 DNA: TGTGCCAGCAGCCAAGATGGGACTCTTTCCCGGACCCAGTACTTC.

The rearrangement joins TRBV6-2 or TRBV6-3 to TRBJ2-4; 14 positions agree with TRBD2. V dropped 0 bases and J dropped 0; count of bases not matched to a gene: 7. This CDR3 region has 20 residues. Germline V gene lookup returns CDR1 MNHEY and CDR2 SVGEGT. The CDR3 sequence is CASSYSRLAGGPEAKNIQYF. CDR3 nucleotides: TGTGCCAGCAGTTACTCACGACTAGCGGGAGGGCCTGAAGCCAAAAACATTCAGTACTTC.

The chain couples TRBV9 to TRBJ2-1; TRBD2 might be the D (6 bases). V was clipped by 3 bases and J by 0 bases, with 25 bases between them. CDR3 size: 20 residues. Germline CDR1 is SGDLS and CDR2 is YYNGEE. The CDR3 DNA reads TGTGCCAGCAGCGGACACCCAGGATTAGCGGTACCCAGCTCCTACAATGAGCAGTTCTTC. Its protein product is CASSGHPGLAVPSSYNEQFF.

The CDR3: CASSPSQAGENIQYF. CDR3 nucleotides: TGTGCCAGCAGTCCATCCCAAGCGGGGGAAAACATTCAGTACTTC. The chain joins TRBV6-5 to TRBJ2-4, with 8 bases aligning to TRBD2. Germline V gene data show CDR1 as MNHEY and CDR2 as SVGAGI. CDR3 length equals 15 residues. The V and J ends lost 5 bases and 5 bases, in that order; junction bases with no gene match: 8.

The CDR3 DNA reads TGTGCCAGCACCCTTGGGGCGAACACTGAAGCTTTCTTT. Its protein product is CASTLGANTEAFF. This chain links TRBV12-3 or TRBV12-4 with TRBJ1-1; tentative D call: TRBD1 (5 bases). Trimming cost V 7 bases and J 1 base, with 10 bases left between them. CDR3 length equals 13 residues.

This chain connects TRBV6-5 to TRBJ2-7, with D maybe TRBD1 (5 bases). Deletions cut 6 bases from V and 2 bases from J, with 11 bases between. CDR1 and CDR2 (germline): MNHEY, SVGAGI. The CDR3 totals 13 residues. The CDR3 protein is CASSSDTTYEQYF. Here the CDR3 DNA reads TGTGCCAGCAGCTCGGACACCACCTACGAGCAGTACTTC.

This chain uses TRBV2 with TRBJ2-4; 8 nucleotides line up with TRBD1. Germline V gives CDR1 SNHLY, CDR2 FYNNEI. The CDR3 is made up of 16 amino acids. After removal of 5 bases from V and 3 bases from J, the junction contained 9 bases not matched to a gene. The CDR3 DNA sequence: TGTGCCAGCAGTTTGGAGCGGACAGGGTTCAAAAACATTCAGTACTTC. It translates to CASSLERTGFKNIQYF.